The rows below give T cell receptor beta chains drawn from one sample of a study of shared clonotypes between healthy human individuals. TCRdb's table, derived via immunoSEQ multiplex PCR, lists solely in-frame clones and lacks some. The table lists hundreds of thousands of clones, around 95% of them singletons, with around 0.11% in the top ten. Sequencing was done on a sample of naive CD8+ T cells sorted from blood. The receptors were sampled from a woman in her 30s in good health. Each CDR3 is given with its conserved first and last residue. Fields, in order: V gene, clone size, D gene, J gene, CDR3 protein, CDR3 DNA. A D gene is named only where the DNA matches it firmly. Expanded clones are given a class, and other clones once, few, many or no size at all.

>TRBV27|-|-|TRBJ2-1
CASSPHTAWEQFF
TGTGCCAGCAGTCCCCACACCGCATGGGAGCAGTTCTTC
>TRBV27|-|-|TRBJ2-1
CASSPSGGDYSNEQFF
TGTGCCAGCAGTCCCTCGGGTGGTGACTATAGCAATGAGCAGTTCTTC
>TRBV27|-|-|TRBJ2-1
CASSRGTEQFF
TGTGCCAGCAGTAGGGGGACTGAGCAGTTCTTC
>TRBV5-6|-|-|TRBJ2-7
CASSLNPERGEQYF
TGTGCCAGCAGCTTGAATCCAGAAAGGGGCGAGCAGTACTTC
>TRBV30|-|TRBD1|TRBJ2-5
CAWSLTGGRQTQYF
TGTGCCTGGAGTCTTACAGGGGGTCGGCAGACCCAGTACTTC
>TRBV4-1|-|-|TRBJ1-3
CASSQDRGSGNTIYF
TGCGCCAGCAGCCAAGATCGGGGGTCTGGAAACACCATATATTTT
>TRBV27|-|TRBD1|TRBJ1-5
CASRRTGGDGNQPQHF
TGTGCCAGCAGACGGACAGGGGGCGATGGCAATCAGCCCCAGCATTTT
>TRBV4-2|-|-|TRBJ1-4
CASSQDLPATNEKLFF
TGTGCCAGCAGCCAAGACTTACCCGCAACTAATGAAAAACTGTTTTTT
>TRBV6-1|-|TRBD2|TRBJ2-1
CASSDTVAGGPGEQFF
TGTGCCAGCAGTGACACAGTAGCGGGAGGGCCGGGTGAGCAGTTCTTC
>TRBV5-4|-|TRBD2|TRBJ2-7
CASSLGLAVTYEQYF
TGTGCCAGCAGCTTGGGACTAGCGGTGACCTACGAGCAGTACTTC
>TRBV28|-|-|TRBJ2-7
CASSLGVWPYEQYF
TGTGCCAGCAGTTTGGGAGTCTGGCCCTACGAGCAGTACTTC
>TRBV5-4|-|TRBD2|TRBJ2-7
CASSSGLAGEYEQYF
TGTGCCAGCAGCTCGGGACTAGCGGGAGAGTACGAGCAGTACTTC
>TRBV7-6|-|-|TRBJ2-2
CASSGDSLELFF
TGTGCCAGCAGCGGCGACAGTCTCGAGCTGTTTTTT
>TRBV2|once|-|TRBJ1-3
CASSEAVFGNTIYF
TGTGCCAGCAGTGAAGCTGTGTTTGGAAACACCATATATTTT
>TRBV7-6|-|-|TRBJ2-2
CASRGTSTAGELFF
TGTGCCAGCAGGGGTACTAGTACTGCCGGGGAGCTGTTTTTT
>TRBV13|-|TRBD2|TRBJ2-5
CASSQLTSGETQYF
TGTGCCAGCAGCCAACTGACTAGCGGGGAGACCCAGTACTTC
>TRBV19|-|TRBD1|TRBJ2-7
CASRGTGGYEQYF
TGTGCCAGTAGGGGGACAGGGGGCTACGAGCAGTACTTC
>TRBV7-9|-|TRBD2|TRBJ2-7
CASSWVKSGRLEQYF
TGTGCCAGCAGCTGGGTAAAGAGCGGGAGGTTGGAGCAGTACTTC
>TRBV28|-|-|TRBJ2-2
CASSWMDKPGELFF
TGTGCCAGCAGTTGGATGGACAAACCCGGGGAGCTGTTTTTT
>TRBV9|-|-|TRBJ1-4
CASSVEYLQLGEKLFF
TGTGCCAGCAGCGTAGAGTACCTACAACTGGGGGAAAAACTGTTTTTT
>TRBV9|-|TRBD2|TRBJ2-3
CASSVNLAGVSDTQYF
TGTGCCAGCAGCGTCAACCTAGCGGGAGTGTCAGATACGCAGTATTTT
>TRBV9|-|TRBD2|TRBJ2-7
CASSVREGGEQYF
TGTGCCAGCAGCGTCCGGGAGGGCGGCGAGCAGTACTTC
>TRBV10-3|-|-|TRBJ2-7
CAISESRETVGEQYF
TGTGCCATCAGTGAGTCTAGGGAAACAGTTGGCGAGCAGTACTTC
>TRBV19|-|TRBD2|TRBJ2-1
CASSIGTSVEQFF
TGTGCCAGTAGTATAGGGACTAGCGTCGAGCAGTTCTTC
>TRBV14|-|TRBD1|TRBJ2-7
CASSPGTGGYEQYF
TGTGCCAGCAGTCCCGGGACAGGGGGCTACGAGCAGTACTTC
>TRBV4-1|once|-|TRBJ2-2
CASSHEPPGELFF
TGCGCCAGCAGCCACGAGCCGCCCGGGGAGCTGTTTTTT
>TRBV19|-|TRBD1|TRBJ2-7
CASSVGTGPINEQYF
TGTGCCAGTAGTGTTGGGACAGGGCCGATCAACGAGCAGTACTTC
>TRBV7-2|-|TRBD2|TRBJ2-1
CASSFILAGGTNEQFF
TGTGCCAGCAGCTTTATACTAGCGGGAGGTACAAATGAGCAGTTCTTC
>TRBV5-6|-|TRBD1|TRBJ1-1
CASSFGTGKAFF
TGTGCCAGCAGCTTCGGGACAGGGAAAGCTTTCTTT
>TRBV9|-|-|TRBJ2-3
CASSVAGGPSTDTQYF
TGTGCCAGCAGCGTAGCTGGCGGGCCAAGCACAGATACGCAGTATTTT
>TRBV4-1|-|TRBD1|TRBJ2-7
CASSQEIGQAVDEQYF
TGCGCCAGCAGCCAAGAAATTGGACAGGCGGTTGACGAGCAGTACTTC
>TRBV15|-|-|TRBJ1-4
CATSREGTSAEKLFF
TGTGCCACCAGCAGAGAAGGCACGTCAGCTGAAAAACTGTTTTTT
>TRBV7-3|once|-|TRBJ2-6
CASSLNPDSPGANVLTF
TGTGCCAGCAGCTTAAATCCCGACAGCCCTGGGGCCAACGTCCTGACTTTC
>TRBV2|-|-|TRBJ2-7
CASSEGAGTAFYEQYF
TGTGCCAGCAGTGAAGGGGCGGGGACAGCCTTCTACGAGCAGTACTTC
>TRBV5-1|-|TRBD1|TRBJ1-4
CASSRTGVGLTNEKLFF
TGCGCCAGCAGCCGTACAGGGGTCGGATTAACTAATGAAAAACTGTTTTTT
>TRBV9|-|-|TRBJ2-7
CASSVSSSYEQYF
TGTGCCAGCAGCGTTAGTAGCTCCTACGAGCAGTACTTC